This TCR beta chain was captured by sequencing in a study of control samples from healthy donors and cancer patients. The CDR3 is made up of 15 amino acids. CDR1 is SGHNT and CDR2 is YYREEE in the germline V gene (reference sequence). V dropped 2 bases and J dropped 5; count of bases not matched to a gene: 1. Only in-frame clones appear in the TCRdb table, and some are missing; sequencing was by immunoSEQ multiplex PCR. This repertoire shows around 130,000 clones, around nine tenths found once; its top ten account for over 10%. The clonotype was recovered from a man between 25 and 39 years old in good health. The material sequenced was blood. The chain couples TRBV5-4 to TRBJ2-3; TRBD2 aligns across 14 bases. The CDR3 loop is CASSFGTSGGDTQYF. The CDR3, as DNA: TGTGCCAGCAGCTTCGGGACTAGCGGGGGAGATACGCAGTATTTT. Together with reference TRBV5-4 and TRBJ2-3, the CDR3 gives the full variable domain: ETGVTQSPTHLIKTRGQQVTLRCSSQSGHNTVSWYQQALGQGPQFIFQYYREEENGRGNFPPRFSGLQFPNYSSELNVNALELDDSALYLCASSFGTSGGDTQYFGPGTRLTVL.